A single T cell receptor (beta chain) is shown here with its context. This sample stems from a study of blood T cell repertoires in COVID-19. Across the whole study: Samples representing acute and convalescent COVID-19 were sourced from the United States, Italy and Spain. Nucleic acid was either cDNA or gDNA, and it came from T cells, B-cell-depleted T cells, or PBMCs.

Enrollment of patients from Seattle took place during active infection, with longitudinal follow-up. V lost 5 bases to trimming and J lost 7 bases, with 16 bases between them. Germline CDR1 SGHAT, CDR2 FQNNGV. This CDR3 has 14 amino acids. Authors' data handling: Reference gene primers were amplified, and this amplification served to estimate nucleated cell counts. Profiling relied on immunoSEQ multiplex PCR, and the TCRdb table lists in-frame clones only, not all of them. V and J calls and clone size are those listed in that table; D and trimming were worked out from the DNA. The sample holds some 330,000 clones, about nine tenths seen once.

This receptor was obtained from a woman aged 25 to 45 with COVID-19, enrolled during active disease. The V and J genes are TRBV11-2 and TRBJ2-3; possibly TRBD2 for D (6 bases). Sequencing was carried out using peripheral blood. In nucleotides, the CDR3 is TGTGCCAGCAGCCCCATGGGACTCATCTATACGCAGTATTTT. It codes for CASSPMGLIYTQYF.